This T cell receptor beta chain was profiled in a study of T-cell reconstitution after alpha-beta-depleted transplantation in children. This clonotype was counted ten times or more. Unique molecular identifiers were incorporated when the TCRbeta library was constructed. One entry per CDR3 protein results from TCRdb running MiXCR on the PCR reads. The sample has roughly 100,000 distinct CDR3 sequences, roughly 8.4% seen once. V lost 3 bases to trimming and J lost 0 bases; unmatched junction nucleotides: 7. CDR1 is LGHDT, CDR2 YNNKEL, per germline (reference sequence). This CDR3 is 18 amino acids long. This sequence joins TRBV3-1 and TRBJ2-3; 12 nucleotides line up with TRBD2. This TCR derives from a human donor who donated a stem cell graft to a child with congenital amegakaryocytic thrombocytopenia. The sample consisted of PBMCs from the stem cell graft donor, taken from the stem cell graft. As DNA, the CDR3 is TGTGCCAGCAGCCATCACGGACTAGCGGGGAAAAGCACAGATACGCAGTATTTT. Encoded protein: CASSHHGLAGKSTDTQYF.